This T cell receptor (beta chain) was captured by sequencing in a study of Ad26.COV2.S vaccination and SARS-CoV-2 variants. Study-wide findings and caveats: The TCR-based breadth and depth measures might underestimate overall T cell responses.

The V gene's germline CDR1 is MGHRA and CDR2 YSYEKL. This CDR3 is built from 16 residues. The V end lost 1 base, the J end lost 1 base, and 13 bases lay between the germline ends. Regarding this clone: Its antigen is as yet unknown.

Using immunoSEQ multiplex PCR, the repertoire was profiled, and TCRdb retains in-frame clones only, with some absent. The repertoire holds 350,000 to 500,000 clones, with roughly 91% as singletons. Regarding treatment: about 20 received Ad26.COV2.S at low or high dose, single or two shots; about 5 received placebo; per-sample allocation not given. The samples date from day 63 after the first vaccine or placebo injection. This specimen consisted of peripheral blood, obtained in a trial of Ad26.COV2.S vaccine versus placebo. J is TRBJ1-1 and V is TRBV4-1; a weak D match, TRBD1 (5 bases). The sequence came from a person between 18 and 65 years old who received the Ad26.COV2.S COVID-19 vaccine or a placebo. CDR3 DNA sequence: TGCGCCAGCAGCCAAGTCTCCCGGGGGACGAACACTGAAGCTTTCTTT. It encodes CASSQVSRGTNTEAFF.